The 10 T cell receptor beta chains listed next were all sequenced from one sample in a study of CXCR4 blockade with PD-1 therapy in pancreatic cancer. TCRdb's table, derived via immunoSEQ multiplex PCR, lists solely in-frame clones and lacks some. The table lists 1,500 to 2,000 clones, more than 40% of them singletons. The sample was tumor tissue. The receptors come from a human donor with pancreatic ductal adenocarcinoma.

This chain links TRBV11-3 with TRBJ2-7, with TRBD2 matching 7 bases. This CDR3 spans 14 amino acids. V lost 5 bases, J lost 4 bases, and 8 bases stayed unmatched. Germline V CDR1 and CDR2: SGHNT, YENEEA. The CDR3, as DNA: TGTGCCAGCAGCCAATCGAGCGGGGCTTACGAGCAGTACGTC. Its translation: CASSQSSGAYEQYV.

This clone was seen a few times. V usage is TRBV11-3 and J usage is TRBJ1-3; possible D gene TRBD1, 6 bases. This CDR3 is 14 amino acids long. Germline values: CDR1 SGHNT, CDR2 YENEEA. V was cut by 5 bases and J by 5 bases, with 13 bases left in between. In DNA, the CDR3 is TGTGCCAGCAGCCTAGGGGGTCCTCGAAACACCATATATTTT. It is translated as CASSLGGPRNTIYF.

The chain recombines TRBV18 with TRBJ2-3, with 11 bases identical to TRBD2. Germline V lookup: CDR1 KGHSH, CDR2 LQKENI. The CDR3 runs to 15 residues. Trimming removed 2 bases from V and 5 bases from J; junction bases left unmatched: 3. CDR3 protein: CASSPSLAGGDTQYF. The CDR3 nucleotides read TGTGCCAGCTCACCAAGCCTAGCGGGGGGAGATACGCAGTATTTT.

The CDR3: CASSELIGTANTGELFF. CDR3 in DNA: TGCGCCAGCAGTGAGTTGATTGGGACTGCTAACACCGGGGAGCTGTTTTTT. The V call is TRBV10-2, the J call TRBJ2-2, with D tentatively TRBD2 (6 bases). Trimming took off 1 base at V and 2 bases at J, with 14 bases between the two ends. The germline gives CDR1 WSHSY, CDR2 SAAADI. This CDR3 has 17 amino acids.

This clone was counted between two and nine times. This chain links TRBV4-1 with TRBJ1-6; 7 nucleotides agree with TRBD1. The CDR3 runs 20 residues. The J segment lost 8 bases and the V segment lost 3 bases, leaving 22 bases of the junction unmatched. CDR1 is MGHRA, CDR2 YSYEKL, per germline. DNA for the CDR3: TGCGCCAGCAGCCAGGACCTGAGACAGGGTCTTGTTGTGGCTGATTCACCCCTCCACTTT. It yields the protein CASSQDLRQGLVVADSPLHF.

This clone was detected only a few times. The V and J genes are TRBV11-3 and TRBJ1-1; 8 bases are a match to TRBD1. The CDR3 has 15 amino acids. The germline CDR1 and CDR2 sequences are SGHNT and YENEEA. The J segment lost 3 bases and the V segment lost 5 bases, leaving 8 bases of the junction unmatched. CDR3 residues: CASSPGQGGHTEAFF. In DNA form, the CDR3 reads TGTGCCAGCAGCCCCGGACAGGGTGGTCACACTGAAGCTTTCTTT.

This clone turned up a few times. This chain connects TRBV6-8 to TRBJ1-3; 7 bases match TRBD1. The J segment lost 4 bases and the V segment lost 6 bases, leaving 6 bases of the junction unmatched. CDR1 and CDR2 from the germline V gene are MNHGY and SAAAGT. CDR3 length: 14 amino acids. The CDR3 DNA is TGTGCCAGCAGAGAACAGGGGAGAGGAAACACCATATATTTT. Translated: CASREQGRGNTIYF.

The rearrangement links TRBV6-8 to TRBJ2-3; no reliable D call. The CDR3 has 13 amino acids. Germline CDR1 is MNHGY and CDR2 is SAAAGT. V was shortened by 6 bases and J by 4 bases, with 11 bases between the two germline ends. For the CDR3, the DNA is TGTGCCAGCAGCCGGACCCCTCCAGATACGCAGTATTTT. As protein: CASSRTPPDTQYF.

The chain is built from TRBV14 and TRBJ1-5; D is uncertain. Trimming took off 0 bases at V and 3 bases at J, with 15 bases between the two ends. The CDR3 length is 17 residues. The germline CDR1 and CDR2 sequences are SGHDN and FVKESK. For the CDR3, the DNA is TGTGCCAGCAGCCAAGATGCTTCCGTTCCACTCAATCAGCCCCAGCATTTT. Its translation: CASSQDASVPLNQPQHF.

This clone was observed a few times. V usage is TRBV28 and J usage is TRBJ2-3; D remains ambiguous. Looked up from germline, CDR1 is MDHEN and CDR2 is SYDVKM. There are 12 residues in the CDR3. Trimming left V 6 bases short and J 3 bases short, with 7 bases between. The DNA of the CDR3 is TGTGCCAGCAGGCTCACTACAGATACGCAGTATTTT. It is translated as CASRLTTDTQYF.